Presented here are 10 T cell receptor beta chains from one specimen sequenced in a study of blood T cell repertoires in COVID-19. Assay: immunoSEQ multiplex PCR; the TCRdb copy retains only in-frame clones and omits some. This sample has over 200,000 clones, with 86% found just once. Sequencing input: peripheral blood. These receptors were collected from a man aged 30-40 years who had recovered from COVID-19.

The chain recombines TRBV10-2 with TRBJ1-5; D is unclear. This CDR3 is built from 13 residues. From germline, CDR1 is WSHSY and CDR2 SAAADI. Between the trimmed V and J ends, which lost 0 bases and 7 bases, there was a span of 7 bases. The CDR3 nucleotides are TGCGCCAGCAGTGAGTCCGGGAAACAGCCCCAGCATTTT. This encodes CASSESGKQPQHF.

CDR3 protein: CASSPGQGVLYQETQYF. As DNA, the CDR3 is TGCGCCAGCAGCCCAGGACAGGGGGTTTTGTACCAAGAGACCCAGTACTTC. The rearrangement uses TRBV4-1 and TRBJ2-5, with 10 nucleotides matching TRBD1. The ends lost 4 bases at V and 0 bases at J; junction bases unmatched: 8. This CDR3 comprises 17 residues. CDR1 MGHRA and CDR2 YSYEKL come from the germline V gene.

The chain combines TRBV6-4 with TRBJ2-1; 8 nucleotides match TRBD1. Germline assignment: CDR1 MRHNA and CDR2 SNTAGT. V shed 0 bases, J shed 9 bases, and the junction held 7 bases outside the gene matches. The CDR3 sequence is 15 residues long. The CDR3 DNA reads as TGTGCCAGCAGTGACTCGCCAGGGGGCTTGGGTGAGCAGTTCTTC. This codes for CASSDSPGGLGEQFF.

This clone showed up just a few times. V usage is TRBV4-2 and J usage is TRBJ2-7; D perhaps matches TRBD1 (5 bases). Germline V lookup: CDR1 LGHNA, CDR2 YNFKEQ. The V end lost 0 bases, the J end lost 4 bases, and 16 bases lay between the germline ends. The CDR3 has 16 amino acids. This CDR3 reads CASSQDIDSSTYEQYF. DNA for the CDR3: TGTGCCAGCAGCCAAGATATAGACAGTTCGACGTACGAGCAGTACTTC.

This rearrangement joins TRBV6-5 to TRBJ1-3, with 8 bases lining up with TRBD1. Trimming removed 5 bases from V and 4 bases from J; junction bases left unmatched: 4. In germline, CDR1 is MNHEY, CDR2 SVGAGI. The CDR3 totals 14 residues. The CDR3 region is CASSTDRGGNTIYF. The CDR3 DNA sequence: TGTGCCAGCAGTACCGACAGGGGAGGAAACACCATATATTTT.

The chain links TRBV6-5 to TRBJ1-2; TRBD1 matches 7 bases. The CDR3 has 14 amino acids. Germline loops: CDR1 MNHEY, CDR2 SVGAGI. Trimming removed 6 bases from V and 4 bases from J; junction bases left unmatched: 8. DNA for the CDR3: TGTGCCAGCAGCCAGGGGGGATCCGGCTATGGCTACACCTTC. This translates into CASSQGGSGYGYTF.

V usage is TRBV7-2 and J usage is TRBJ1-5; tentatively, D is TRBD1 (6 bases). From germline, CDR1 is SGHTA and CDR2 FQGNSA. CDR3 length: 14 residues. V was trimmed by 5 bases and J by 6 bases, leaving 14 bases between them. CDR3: CASSAGQSGQPQHF. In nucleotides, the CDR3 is TGTGCCAGCAGCGCAGGACAGTCAGGTCAGCCCCAGCATTTT.

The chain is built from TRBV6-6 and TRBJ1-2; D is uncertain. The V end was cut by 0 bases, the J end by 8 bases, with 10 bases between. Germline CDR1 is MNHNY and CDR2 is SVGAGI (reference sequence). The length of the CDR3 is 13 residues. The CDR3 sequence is CASSYSRRGGYTF. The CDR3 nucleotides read TGTGCCAGCAGTTACTCGAGACGAGGAGGCTACACCTTC.

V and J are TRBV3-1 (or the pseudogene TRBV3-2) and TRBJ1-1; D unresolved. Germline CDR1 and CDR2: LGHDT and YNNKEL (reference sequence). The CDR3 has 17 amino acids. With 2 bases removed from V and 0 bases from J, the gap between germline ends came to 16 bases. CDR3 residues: CASSQPSGRIMNTEAFF. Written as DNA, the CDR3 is TGTGCCAGCAGCCAACCGAGCGGACGGATTATGAACACTGAAGCTTTCTTT.

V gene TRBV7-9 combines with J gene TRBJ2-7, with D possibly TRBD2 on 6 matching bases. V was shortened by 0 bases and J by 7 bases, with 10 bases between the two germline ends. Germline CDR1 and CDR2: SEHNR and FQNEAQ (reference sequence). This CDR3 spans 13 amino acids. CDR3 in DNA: TGTGCCAGCAGCTTAGCGCTGGAGGGAGAGCAGTACTTC. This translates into CASSLALEGEQYF.